This TCR beta chain was documented in a study of blood T cell repertoires in COVID-19. Across the study: Nucleic acid was either cDNA or gDNA, and it came from T cells, B-cell-depleted T cells, or PBMCs.

Authors' processing steps: Counts of nucleated cells, estimated from reference gene primer amplification, were obtained. Libraries were prepared by immunoSEQ multiplex PCR; TCRdb keeps only in-frame clonotypes and omits some of them. The V and J calls and clone size are taken from that table; D and trimming were inferred from the DNA. Counted here are about 320,000 clones, approximately 81% occurring once; the ten biggest clones make up around 1.8%. Unmatched junction bases numbered 9, after V lost 2 bases and J lost 8 bases. The CDR3 has 15 residues. Germline-derived CDR1 and CDR2 are SGHTS and YDEGEE. Allocation to cohorts depended on clinical history reported by the participants. Within the 2 weeks before study entry, each person in the exposed group met a COVID-19 case.

The chain couples TRBV5-8 to TRBJ2-1, with 8 positions matching TRBD2. This TCR came from a woman in her twenties or thirties who had been exposed to COVID-19. The sequencing sample was made of PBMCs or T cells enriched from blood (not recorded which). The CDR3: CASSFSGSRGDEQFF. The CDR3 nucleotides are TGTGCCAGCAGCTTCAGCGGGAGCCGGGGGGATGAGCAGTTCTTC.